These 9 T cell receptor beta chains originate from one sample sequenced in a study of cytomegalovirus exposure and HLA in healthy donors. Vbeta (60) and Jbeta (13) primers were used in the PCR. This table comes from immunoSEQ multiplex PCR, and its TCRdb copy is limited to in-frame clones, with some not included. The sample has approximately 73,000 clones; 63% are singletons. The sequenced sample consisted of PBMCs. The receptors derive from a man aged 25 to 40 in good health and CMV-seropositive.

This clone was seen ten or more times. The genes are TRBV30 and TRBJ2-2, with unresolved D. The germline V and J ends were trimmed by 4 bases and 4 bases, with 13 bases remaining between them. This CDR3 spans 14 amino acids. Germline V lookup: CDR1 GTSNPN, CDR2 SVGIG (reference sequence). The DNA of the CDR3 is TGTGCCTGGACTTTGCTCCCGGGCACCGGGGAGCTGTTTTTT. Amino acids: CAWTLLPGTGELFF.

This clone showed up just a few times. A read error may produce the germline difference seen at one junction end. The chain combines TRBV7-9 with TRBJ2-1; 10 bases fit TRBD2. Per germline, CDR1 SEHNR and CDR2 FQNEAQ (reference sequence). CDR3 length equals 15 residues. The DNA for the CDR3 is TGTTCCAGCAGCGTCCTAGCGGGAGAGTTCAATGAGCAGTTCTTC. This translates into CSSSVLAGEFNEQFF.

V gene TRBV7-6 combines with J gene TRBJ2-7; 9 nucleotides match TRBD2. The germline V gene encodes CDR1 SGHVS and CDR2 FNYEAQ. This CDR3 spans 15 amino acids. V dropped 5 bases and J dropped 7; count of bases not matched to a gene: 12. The CDR3 DNA reads as TGTGCCAGCAGCCCCTACCCCAGCGGGGGGTGGGAGCAGTACTTC. Its translation is CASSPYPSGGWEQYF.

V is TRBV19 and J is TRBJ2-1; the D gene is possibly TRBD2 (6 bases). The CDR3 runs 15 residues. CDR1 is LNHDA and CDR2 is SQIVND in the germline V gene (reference sequence). V gave up 4 bases and J gave up 1 base, with 11 bases separating them. CDR3 region: CASSSSGSSYNEQFF. The CDR3 nucleotides read TGTGCCAGTAGTAGTAGCGGATCTTCCTACAATGAGCAGTTCTTC.

The CDR3 loop is CASSYGTSYEQYF. CDR3 coding DNA: TGTGCCAGCAGCTACGGGACAAGCTACGAGCAGTACTTC. The genes are TRBV7-9 and TRBJ2-7, with D maybe TRBD1 (6 bases). The V end lost 4 bases, the J end lost 3 bases, and 10 bases lay between the germline ends. The CDR3 is 13 amino acids. CDR1 SEHNR and CDR2 FQNEAQ come from the germline V gene (reference sequence).

As to this clone: Additional DNA sequences in this sample encode the identical CDR3. The chain is built from TRBV9 and TRBJ2-7, with TRBD2 identical over 7 bases. V lost 4 bases to trimming and J lost 0 bases; unmatched junction nucleotides: 4. There are 14 residues in the CDR3. The V gene's germline CDR1 is SGDLS and CDR2 YYNGEE. The CDR3 DNA sequence: TGTGCCAGCAGCACGCTAGCGGACTCCTACGAGCAGTACTTC. Translated: CASSTLADSYEQYF.

This chain joins TRBV5-5 and TRBJ1-2; tentatively, D is TRBD1 (5 bases). The V and J ends lost 0 bases and 7 bases respectively, with 10 bases between them. The germline V gene encodes CDR1 SGHKS and CDR2 YYEKEE (reference sequence). The CDR3 is 13 residues long. This chain's CDR3 is CASSLGQLAGYTF. The CDR3 nucleotides read TGTGCCAGCAGCTTGGGACAGCTGGCTGGCTACACCTTC.

The chain joins TRBV9 to TRBJ1-2, with unresolved D. Germline-derived CDR1 and CDR2 are SGDLS and YYNGEE. The V end was cut by 3 bases, the J end by 5 bases, with 8 bases between. The CDR3 contains 12 residues. CDR3 nucleotides: TGTGCCAGCAGCGCGGAGGGTTATGGCTACACCTTC. It yields the protein CASSAEGYGYTF.

The CDR3 coding sequence is TGTGCCAGCAGTCCGTTTAGAAAGGAGCTCGGACATAACTATAGCAATCAGCCCCAGCATTTT. Translated, it gives CASSPFRKELGHNYSNQPQHF. The V gene is TRBV27, the J gene TRBJ1-5, with D perhaps matching TRBD1 (5 bases). Looked up from germline, CDR1 is MNHEY and CDR2 is SMNVEV (reference sequence). CDR3 size: 21 residues. Trimming removed 5 bases at V and 0 bases at J, with 29 bases between.